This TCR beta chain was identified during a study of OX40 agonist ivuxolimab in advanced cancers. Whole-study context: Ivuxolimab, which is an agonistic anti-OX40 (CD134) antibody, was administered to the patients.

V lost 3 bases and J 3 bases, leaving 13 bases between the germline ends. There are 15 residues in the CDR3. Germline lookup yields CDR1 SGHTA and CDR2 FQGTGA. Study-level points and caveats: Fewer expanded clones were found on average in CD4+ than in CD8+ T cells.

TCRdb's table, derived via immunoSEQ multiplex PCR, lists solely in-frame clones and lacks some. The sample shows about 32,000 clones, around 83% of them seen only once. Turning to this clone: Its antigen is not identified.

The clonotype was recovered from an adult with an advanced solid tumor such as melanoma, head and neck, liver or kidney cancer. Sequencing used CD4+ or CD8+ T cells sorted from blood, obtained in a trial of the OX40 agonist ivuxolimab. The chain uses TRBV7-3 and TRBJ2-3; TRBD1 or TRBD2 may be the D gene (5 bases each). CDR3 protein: CASSFRGVGTDTQYF. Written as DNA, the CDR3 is TGTGCCAGCAGCTTTCGAGGGGTGGGAACAGATACGCAGTATTTT.